A selection of T cell receptor beta chains follows, all from one sample in a study of blood T cell repertoires in COVID-19. Using immunoSEQ multiplex PCR, the repertoire was profiled, and TCRdb retains in-frame clones only, with some absent. The data hold 100,000 to 110,000 clones, with about 91% observed a single time. The source material was peripheral blood. The source is a human donor in a cohort sampled during active COVID-19. The CDR3 runs from the conserved cysteine through the conserved F or W. The D gene is left open where the match is weak. Where a row states a size, it is once, few, many or the class of an expanded clone; other rows omit it.

v_call	clone_size	d_call	j_call	cdr3_aa	cdr3_nt
TRBV11-3	-	-	TRBJ1-1	CASSLQGSNTEAFF	TGTGCCAGCAGCTTACAGGGCTCAAACACTGAAGCTTTCTTT
TRBV15	-	TRBD1	TRBJ2-5	CATSQGDRGRDETQYF	TGTGCCACCAGCCAGGGGGACAGGGGGCGCGATGAGACCCAGTACTTC
TRBV6-4	-	TRBD1	TRBJ2-3	CASRGTGLDTQYF	TGTGCCAGCAGAGGGACAGGGCTTGATACGCAGTATTTT
TRBV19	-	TRBD1	TRBJ1-1	CASSRQGLTEAFF	TGTGCCAGTAGTCGACAGGGGTTGACTGAAGCTTTCTTT
TRBV11-2	-	-	TRBJ2-3	CASSLFSGTDTQYF	TGTGCCAGCAGCTTGTTTTCGGGAACAGATACGCAGTATTTT
TRBV6-6	-	TRBD1	TRBJ1-2	CASSSGTGVGGYTF	TGTGCCAGCAGTTCCGGGACAGGGGTGGGTGGCTACACCTTC
TRBV18	once	TRBD1	TRBJ1-2	CASSLGTGQGYFGYTF	TGTGCCAGCTCACTGGGCACCGGACAGGGATACTTCGGCTACACCTTC
TRBV5-1	once	-	TRBJ2-2	CASSLASGAGELFF	TGCGCCAGCAGCTTGGCGTCGGGAGCCGGGGAGCTGTTTTTT
TRBV5-6	few	-	TRBJ1-2	CASSLDGEFNYGYTF	TGTGCCAGCAGCTTGGATGGAGAGTTCAACTATGGCTACACCTTC
TRBV6-5	-	-	TRBJ1-3	CASIRGSGNTIYF	TGTGCCAGCATTCGGGGCTCTGGAAACACCATATATTTT
TRBV5-1	-	-	TRBJ2-6	CASSPAGAGANVLTF	TGCGCCAGCAGCCCGGCGGGCGCCGGGGCCAACGTCCTGACTTTC
TRBV27	once	-	TRBJ2-7	CASSSDSYEQYF	TGTGCCAGCAGTTCCGACAGCTACGAGCAGTACTTC
TRBV19	once	TRBD2	TRBJ2-1	CASSSLSGSRGNEQFF	TGTGCCAGTAGTTCACTTAGCGGGAGTCGGGGCAATGAGCAGTTCTTC
TRBV7-2	-	TRBD2	TRBJ2-1	CASSLALLAGEYNEQFF	TGTGCCAGCAGCTTAGCGCTTCTAGCGGGAGAATACAATGAGCAGTTCTTC
TRBV5-1	-	TRBD1	TRBJ2-3	CASSSHNGQGLSDTQYF	TGCGCCAGCAGCTCCCACAACGGACAGGGGCTGTCCGATACGCAGTATTTT
TRBV5-1	-	-	TRBJ2-2	CASSLGSGPGELFF	TGCGCCAGCAGCTTGGGGTCGGGTCCCGGGGAGCTGTTTTTT
TRBV20-1	-	-	TRBJ2-7	CSATELYEQYF	TGCAGTGCCACAGAACTCTACGAGCAGTACTTC
TRBV4-3	-	-	TRBJ2-5	CASSPMGAVQETQYF	TGCGCCAGCAGCCCCATGGGAGCGGTCCAAGAGACCCAGTACTTC
TRBV5-4	-	TRBD2	TRBJ2-5	CASSPGTSGRGETQYF	TGTGCCAGCAGCCCAGGGACTAGCGGGCGGGGGGAGACCCAGTACTTC
TRBV10-2	-	TRBD1	TRBJ2-5	CASSWTGPETQYF	TGCGCCAGCAGTTGGACAGGGCCAGAGACCCAGTACTTC
TRBV24-1	-	-	TRBJ1-2	CATSDLAGKGGYTF	TGTGCCACCAGTGATTTGGCAGGGAAGGGTGGCTACACCTTC
TRBV24-1	-	TRBD1	TRBJ1-5	CATSDRTGREGYSNQPQHF	TGTGCCACCAGTGACCGGACAGGAAGAGAAGGATATAGCAATCAGCCCCAGCATTTT
TRBV6-4	-	TRBD1	TRBJ2-1	CASRGQASYNEQFF	TGTGCCAGCAGAGGACAGGCGTCCTACAATGAGCAGTTCTTC
TRBV3-1/TRBV3-2	-	TRBD2	TRBJ2-2	CASSLAGATGELFF	TGTGCCAGCAGTTTAGCGGGAGCCACCGGGGAGCTGTTTTTT
TRBV6-5	-	TRBD1	TRBJ2-5	CASMRGQGRLETQYF	TGTGCCAGCATGAGGGGACAGGGTAGATTGGAGACCCAGTACTTC
TRBV28	-	TRBD2	TRBJ2-2	CASSLSGSSGELFF	TGTGCCAGCAGTTTAAGCGGGAGCTCCGGGGAGCTGTTTTTT
TRBV10-3	-	TRBD2	TRBJ2-3	CAISDGLAGATYTDTQYF	TGTGCCATCAGTGATGGTCTAGCGGGAGCGACGTACACAGATACGCAGTATTTT
TRBV9	-	TRBD1	TRBJ2-2	CASSVVPTGATDSISGELFF	TGTGCCAGCAGCGTAGTACCGACAGGGGCCACCGACTCCATCTCCGGGGAGCTGTTTTTT
TRBV28	-	TRBD1	TRBJ2-3	CASRLRQGSTDTQYF	TGTGCCAGCAGGCTCCGACAGGGGTCGACAGATACGCAGTATTTT
TRBV19	-	TRBD2	TRBJ2-1	CASSIHRPGGRNEQFF	TGTGCCAGTAGTATCCACAGACCGGGAGGGCGGAATGAGCAGTTCTTC
TRBV20-1	-	TRBD2	TRBJ2-3	CSASPLAGAFTDTQYF	TGCAGTGCTAGTCCCTTAGCGGGAGCATTCACAGATACGCAGTATTTT
TRBV7-9	once	-	TRBJ1-3	CASSSTAFSGNTIYF	TGTGCCAGCAGTTCCACAGCTTTCTCTGGAAACACCATATATTTT
TRBV9	-	TRBD2	TRBJ2-3	CASSVRASGSSTDTQYF	TGTGCCAGCAGCGTCCGGGCGAGCGGGAGTAGCACAGATACGCAGTATTTT
TRBV27	-	TRBD1	TRBJ1-5	CASSAGQGSNQPQHF	TGTGCCAGCAGTGCCGGACAGGGTAGCAATCAGCCCCAGCATTTT
TRBV6-5	few	TRBD1	TRBJ1-3	CASTGQVISGTIYF	TGTGCCAGCACCGGACAGGTCATAAGCGGCACCATATATTTT
TRBV6-5	-	-	TRBJ1-2	CASSTTAGSGYTF	TGTGCCAGCAGTACGACAGCGGGGAGTGGCTACACCTTC
TRBV2	-	-	TRBJ2-1	CASSGDNNEQFF	TGTGCCAGCAGTGGAGACAACAATGAGCAGTTCTTC
TRBV24-1	once	-	TRBJ2-7	CATSGVGASYEQYF	TGTGCCACCAGTGGCGTCGGTGCCTCCTACGAGCAGTACTTC
TRBV28	-	TRBD1	TRBJ1-4	CASSFLTGGLEKLFF	TGTGCCAGCAGTTTCTTGACAGGGGGCTTGGAAAAACTGTTTTTT
TRBV11-2	-	-	TRBJ1-1	CASSITTGNTEAFF	TGTGCCAGCAGCATTACCACAGGGAACACTGAAGCTTTCTTT
TRBV5-1	-	-	TRBJ2-3	CASSLLRSGVGADTQYF	TGCGCCAGCAGCTTGTTACGGTCGGGAGTTGGGGCAGATACGCAGTATTTT
TRBV7-2	once	-	TRBJ2-1	CASSLAPPHNEQFF	TGTGCCAGCAGCTTAGCTCCCCCTCACAATGAGCAGTTCTTC
TRBV7-9	once	TRBD2	TRBJ2-1	CASSSRGSGNNNEQFF	TGTGCCAGCAGCTCTCGGGGAAGCGGGAACAACAATGAGCAGTTCTTC
TRBV29-1	-	TRBD1	TRBJ2-1	CSVPGQGTPGQFF	TGCAGCGTTCCGGGACAGGGGACCCCTGGGCAGTTCTTC
TRBV15	-	TRBD1	TRBJ2-7	CATSRDMTGQSYEQYF	TGTGCCACCAGCAGAGATATGACAGGGCAATCGTACGAGCAGTACTTC
TRBV7-3	-	-	TRBJ2-3	CASSLNGMNTDTQYF	TGTGCCAGCAGCTTAAACGGGATGAACACAGATACGCAGTATTTT
TRBV7-8	-	-	TRBJ2-2	CASSSQILNTGELFF	TGTGCCAGCAGCTCACAAATCTTGAACACCGGGGAGCTGTTTTTT
TRBV6-1	few	TRBD1	TRBJ1-3	CASSALQGASGNTIYF	TGTGCCAGCAGTGCCCTACAGGGGGCTTCAGGAAACACCATATATTTT
TRBV30	-	TRBD1	TRBJ1-4	CAWSSISDRGREKLFF	TGTGCCTGGAGTTCAATCTCAGACAGGGGGAGAGAAAAACTGTTTTTT
TRBV24-1	-	TRBD2	TRBJ2-3	CATSDQASGRSTDTQYF	TGTGCCACCAGTGATCAAGCTAGCGGGCGAAGCACAGATACGCAGTATTTT
TRBV28	-	-	TRBJ2-1	CASTPAGGSYNEQFF	TGTGCCAGCACCCCCGCTGGGGGGTCCTACAATGAGCAGTTCTTC
TRBV4-2	-	-	TRBJ2-7	CASSQVPGFEQYF	TGTGCCAGCAGCCAAGTTCCGGGTTTCGAGCAGTACTTC
TRBV14	-	-	TRBJ1-5	CASSHDRRYSNQPQHF	TGTGCCAGCAGCCACGACAGGCGCTATAGCAATCAGCCCCAGCATTTT
TRBV11-2	-	TRBD1	TRBJ2-7	CASSFRDSSYEQYF	TGTGCCAGCAGCTTCCGGGACAGCTCCTACGAGCAGTACTTC